A selection of T cell receptor beta chains follows, all from one sample in a study of cytomegalovirus exposure and HLA in healthy donors. Clones were read by immunoSEQ multiplex PCR, and TCRdb kept only the in-frame ones, dropping some. This sample has roughly 150,000 clones, with roughly 70% found just once. Sequencing input: PBMCs. The origin of the receptors is a male donor in good health and CMV-seronegative. Both conserved end residues are part of each CDR3. The order of the fields is V gene, clone size, J gene, D gene, CDR3 DNA, CDR3 protein. D genes are given only for firm matches. The size entry is marked missing in some rows and otherwise reads once, few, many or a size class.

TRBV2	-	TRBJ2-7	-	TGTGCCAGCAGGGATATCCACCTGGAGGCCTACGAGCAGTACTTC	CASRDIHLEAYEQYF
TRBV7-2	few	TRBJ1-5	-	TGTGCCAGCAGCTTCGATTCAGGGGACACTAATCAGCCCCAGCATTTT	CASSFDSGDTNQPQHF
TRBV5-5	few	TRBJ1-3	TRBD1	TGTGCCAGCAGCCCCTATGGGACAGGGGGAAACACCATATATTTT	CASSPYGTGGNTIYF
TRBV5-1	-	TRBJ2-4	-	TGCGCCAGCAGCTTCGACAGTTCCCTAGCCAAAAACATTCAGTACTTC	CASSFDSSLAKNIQYF
TRBV4-1	-	TRBJ2-7	-	TGCGCCAGCAGCCAAGATCCCCGGGACTCCTACGAGCAGTACTTC	CASSQDPRDSYEQYF
TRBV27	-	TRBJ2-7	TRBD1	TGTGCCAGCAAGGTACAGGGGACCTACGAGCAGTACTTC	CASKVQGTYEQYF
TRBV5-6	few	TRBJ2-2	TRBD2	TGTGCCAGCAGCTTGAGCCGGGGGGTGAACACCGGGGAGCTGTTTTTT	CASSLSRGVNTGELFF
TRBV7-3	-	TRBJ2-7	TRBD1	TGTGCCAGCAGCAGGGACAGGGGTGGCTACGAGCAGTACTTC	CASSRDRGGYEQYF
TRBV4-3	-	TRBJ1-1	TRBD1	TGCGCCAGCAGCCAGACAGGGGGGAACACTGAAGCTTTCTTT	CASSQTGGNTEAFF
TRBV5-6	-	TRBJ2-7	-	TGTGCCAGCAGCTTGTTCGGTCGCGCTGAAGGGGACGAGCAGTACTTC	CASSLFGRAEGDEQYF
TRBV2	-	TRBJ2-1	TRBD2	TGTGCCAGCAGCGTCTCCGGGACTAGCGGGGGGAAGGCCATCTTC	CASSVSGTSGGKAIF
TRBV29-1	few	TRBJ1-4	-	TGCAGCGTTGGCCGGGTAGAGGCTAATGAAAAACTGTTTTTT	CSVGRVEANEKLFF